One T cell receptor (beta chain) is described in this entry. Profiling relied on immunoSEQ multiplex PCR, and the TCRdb table lists in-frame clones only, not all of them. The table includes 150,000 to 200,000 clones, 90% detected once. The data are from a study of control samples from healthy donors and cancer patients. Germline V gene lookup returns CDR1 MNHEY and CDR2 SMNVEV (reference sequence). Trimming removed 6 bases from V and 7 bases from J; junction bases left unmatched: 14. The CDR3 contains 18 residues. The source of this sequence is a woman in her fifties or sixties in good health. Material for sequencing was blood. The chain links TRBV27 to TRBJ2-1; TRBD2 matches at 14 bases. The CDR3 DNA is TGTGCCAGCAGCACCCCTCCGACTAGCGGGAGGGCGAGGAATGAGCAGTTCTTC. Translating gives CASSTPPTSGRARNEQFF.